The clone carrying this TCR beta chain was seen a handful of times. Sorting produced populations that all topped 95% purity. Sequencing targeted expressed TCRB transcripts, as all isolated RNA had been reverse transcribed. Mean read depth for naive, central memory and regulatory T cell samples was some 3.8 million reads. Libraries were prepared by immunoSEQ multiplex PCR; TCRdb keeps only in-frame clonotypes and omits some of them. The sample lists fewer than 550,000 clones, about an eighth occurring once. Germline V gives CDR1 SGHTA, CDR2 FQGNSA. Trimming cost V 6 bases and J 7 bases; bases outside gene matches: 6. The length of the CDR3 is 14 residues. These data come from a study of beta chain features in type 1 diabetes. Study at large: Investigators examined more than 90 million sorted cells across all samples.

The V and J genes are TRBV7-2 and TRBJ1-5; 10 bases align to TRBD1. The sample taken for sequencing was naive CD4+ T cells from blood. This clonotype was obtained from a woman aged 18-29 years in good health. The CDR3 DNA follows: TGTGCCAGCAGGACCCGACAGGGGGCCCAGCCCCAGCATTTT. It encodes CASRTRQGAQPQHF.